This entry lists 29 T cell receptor beta chains sequenced from one sample in a study of shared clonotypes between healthy human individuals. Using immunoSEQ multiplex PCR, the repertoire was profiled, and TCRdb retains in-frame clones only, with some absent. The sample shows about 2.4 million clones, 80% to 95% of them seen only once. Sequences were obtained from naive CD4+ T cells from PBMCs. Indicated subset: CD45RA+ positively selected. These receptors were obtained from a man aged 18 to 29 in good health. Some clones in this sample may be carry-over from other donors' samples.

The rearrangement links TRBV2 to TRBJ2-5, with D possibly being TRBD1 or TRBD2 (5 bases each). The germline V gene encodes CDR1 SNHLY and CDR2 FYNNEI. This CDR3 spans 16 amino acids. V was clipped by 6 bases and J by 7 bases, with 24 bases between them. Here the CDR3 reads CASRGSGTQKLSTQYF. CDR3 sequence (DNA): TGTGCCAGCAGGGGGTCCGGGACGCAAAAACTTTCGACCCAGTACTTC.

The gene calls are TRBV30 and TRBJ2-3; perhaps TRBD1 as D (5 bases). The CDR3 contains 11 residues. Germline V CDR1 and CDR2: GTSNPN, SVGIG (reference sequence). Trimming took 5 bases from V and 6 from J, leaving 9 bases between them. The CDR3 is CAWGAGDTQYF. The CDR3 DNA reads TGTGCCTGGGGGGCTGGGGATACGCAGTATTTT.

The V call is TRBV6-6, the J call TRBJ2-3, with a tentative D call TRBD2 (6 bases). This CDR3 comprises 14 residues. The V and J ends lost 7 bases and 7 bases respectively, with 18 bases between them. Germline V gene data show CDR1 as MNHNY and CDR2 as SVGAGI (reference sequence). Written as DNA, the CDR3 is TGTGCCAGCACCTCAGGATGGAGGGTACATACGCAGTATTTT. It is translated as CASTSGWRVHTQYF.

The chain combines TRBV13 with TRBJ1-1; D not resolved. Per the germline V gene, CDR1 is PRHDT and CDR2 is FYEKMQ (reference sequence). This CDR3 is built from 14 residues. Trimming removed 5 bases from V and 0 bases from J, with 10 bases in between. Here the CDR3 DNA reads TGTGCCAGCAGCGCGGTTGGAGTGAACACTGAAGCTTTCTTT. This translates into CASSAVGVNTEAFF.

Only one count was recorded for this clone. This sample includes further DNA sequences coding for the same CDR3. The chain carries TRBV7-3 and TRBJ1-1; no firm D call. V was clipped by 2 bases and J by 2 bases, with 9 bases between them. The CDR3 extends over 14 amino acids. The germline gives CDR1 SGHTA, CDR2 FQGTGA. The CDR3 loop is CASSLLAGNTEAFF. CDR3 DNA sequence: TGTGCCAGCAGCTTACTTGCAGGCAACACTGAAGCTTTCTTT.

The chain couples TRBV7-9 to TRBJ2-3; 12 nucleotides align to TRBD2. The V segment lost 5 bases and the J segment 8 bases; nucleotides outside the gene matches: 5. The V gene's germline CDR1 is SEHNR and CDR2 FQNEAQ (reference sequence). The CDR3 spans 14 residues. The DNA of the CDR3 is TGTGCCAGCAGCCAGACTAGCGGGAGTGGTACGCAGTATTTT. Translated, it gives CASSQTSGSGTQYF.

The chain recombines TRBV5-1 with TRBJ1-2; 10 nucleotides agree with TRBD1. The germline V gene has CDR1 SGHRS and CDR2 YFSETQ. The CDR3 totals 15 residues. The V gene end was trimmed by 4 bases and the J gene end by 5 bases; junction bases not matched to a gene: 8. CDR3 DNA sequence: TGCGCCAGCAGCCCTCGGGACAGGGGAAATTATGGCTACACCTTC. Translated, it gives CASSPRDRGNYGYTF.

This clone appeared once. This sequence joins TRBV6-6 and TRBJ2-1; D not resolved. Trimming cost V 0 bases and J 8 bases, with 5 bases left between them. The germline CDR1 and CDR2 sequences are MNHNY and SVGAGI (reference sequence). The length of the CDR3 is 12 residues. In DNA form, the CDR3 reads TGTGCCAGCAGTTACTCTCGCGATGAGCAGTTCTTC. Translated, it gives CASSYSRDEQFF.

The chain couples TRBV6-1 to TRBJ2-7; no firm D call. The CDR3 totals 12 residues. Between the trimmed V and J ends, which lost 4 bases and 6 bases, there was a span of 10 bases. Germline V lookup: CDR1 MNHNS, CDR2 SASEGT. Written as DNA, the CDR3 is TGTGCCAGCAGTGCTAGGACGGGCGAGCAGTACTTC. It codes for CASSARTGEQYF.

This clone has just a few counts. Additional DNA sequences in this sample encode the identical CDR3. The J gene is TRBJ1-2, the V gene TRBV18; possibly TRBD1 for D (6 bases). V lost 3 bases and J lost 2, with 10 bases in between. Germline V gene lookup returns CDR1 KGHSH and CDR2 LQKENI. The CDR3 spans 14 residues. CDR3 DNA sequence: TGTGCCAGCTCACCCTCACAGGGAAACTATGGCTACACCTTC. This encodes CASSPSQGNYGYTF. The complete variable domain, with remaining parts taken from reference TRBV18 and TRBJ1-2, reads NAGVMQNPRHLVRRRGQEARLRCSPMKGHSHVYWYRQLPEEGLKFMVYLQKENIIDESGMPKERFSAEFPKEGPSILRIQQVVRGDSAAYFCASSPSQGNYGYTFGSGTRLTVV.

The rearrangement joins TRBV6-6 to TRBJ1-2, with D maybe TRBD1 (5 bases). Trimming cost V 2 bases and J 2 bases, with 12 bases left between them. The CDR3 runs 15 residues. The V gene's germline CDR1 is MNHNY and CDR2 SVGAGI (reference sequence). CDR3 nucleotide sequence: TGTGCCAGCAGTTACGGGCAGGGCATCAACTATGGCTACACCTTC. It translates to CASSYGQGINYGYTF.

In regard to this clone: Other nucleotide sequences in the sample specify the same CDR3. The chain carries TRBV5-1 and TRBJ2-5, with D unclear. Trimming pared 0 bases from V and 1 base from J, leaving 7 bases between. Germline CDR1 reads SGHRS; CDR2 reads YFSETQ. The CDR3 length is 14 residues. The CDR3 loop is CASSLVATQETQYF. The CDR3 DNA sequence: TGCGCCAGCAGCTTGGTAGCCACCCAAGAGACCCAGTACTTC. Full variable domain (missing parts from reference TRBV5-1 and TRBJ2-5): KAGVTQTPRYLIKTRGQQVTLSCSPISGHRSVSWYQQTPGQGLQFLFEYFSETQRNKGNFPGRFSGRQFSNSRSEMNVSTLELGDSALYLCASSLVATQETQYFGPGTRLLVL.

The J gene is TRBJ2-1, the V gene TRBV2; TRBD2 matches 8 bases. Losses at the gene ends were 6 bases for V and 3 bases for J; bases not matched to a gene: 22. The V gene's germline CDR1 is SNHLY and CDR2 FYNNEI. CDR3 length: 20 residues. The CDR3 loop is CASSGPAAQMRTSGYNEQFF. The CDR3 bases are TGTGCCAGCAGCGGCCCCGCCGCCCAAATGAGAACTAGCGGCTACAATGAGCAGTTCTTC.

The chain recombines TRBV6-5 with TRBJ2-7; the D is unclear. This CDR3 comprises 16 residues. Germline V gene data show CDR1 as MNHEY and CDR2 as SVGAGI. Trimming shortened V by 4 bases and J by 4 bases, and 20 bases separated the two germline ends. This chain's CDR3 is CASSSQTDYGRYEQYF. CDR3 sequence (DNA): TGTGCCAGCAGTTCCCAGACCGATTATGGTAGATACGAGCAGTACTTC.

This clone was picked up one time. This rearrangement joins TRBV2 to TRBJ1-4, with TRBD1 as a possible D gene (5 bases). Germline V gene sequence: CDR1 SNHLY, CDR2 FYNNEI. The CDR3 is 15 amino acids. Trimming left V 4 bases short and J 3 bases short, with 12 bases between. This chain's CDR3 is CASSVQGGANEKLFF. CDR3 DNA: TGTGCCAGCAGTGTCCAGGGCGGGGCTAATGAAAAACTGTTTTTT.

The J gene is TRBJ1-5, the V gene TRBV27; TRBD1 matches 8 bases. Trimming cost V 7 bases and J 4 bases; bases outside gene matches: 6. The CDR3 totals 14 residues. CDR1 and CDR2 (germline): MNHEY, SMNVEV (reference sequence). The CDR3 DNA reads as TGTGCCAGCACACGGACAGGGTCAAATCAGCCCCAGCATTTT. Translating it yields CASTRTGSNQPQHF.

J is TRBJ1-2 and V is TRBV7-3; TRBD1 might be the D (6 bases). Trimming cost V 3 bases and J 4 bases, with 12 bases left between them. This CDR3 has 14 amino acids. From germline, CDR1 is SGHTA and CDR2 FQGTGA. In DNA form, the CDR3 reads TGTGCCAGCAGCTTGAACAGGGAGAGCTATGGCTACACCTTC. Translation gives CASSLNRESYGYTF.

This chain's CDR3 is CASSLDQGGEQFF. CDR3 coding DNA: TGTGCCAGCAGCTTAGATCAGGGCGGTGAGCAGTTCTTC. The chain combines TRBV7-7 with TRBJ2-1; the D gene is possibly TRBD1 (5 bases). V gave up 1 base and J gave up 9 bases, with 10 bases separating them. This CDR3 region has 13 residues. Germline values: CDR1 SSHAT, CDR2 FNYEAQ (reference sequence).

V and J are TRBV7-3 and TRBJ2-1; D is perhaps TRBD2 (6 bases). Germline V gene sequence: CDR1 SGHTA, CDR2 FQGTGA. V dropped 5 bases and J dropped 10 bases, with 24 bases sitting between them. The CDR3 covers 16 residues. CDR3 sequence (DNA): TGTGCCAGCAGCCAAGAACCGGGACTCCCCTTACGAGAGCAGTTCTTC. Its protein is CASSQEPGLPLREQFF. The variable domain in full, with the rest retrieved from reference TRBV7-3 and TRBJ2-1, is GAGVSQTPSNKVTEKGKYVELRCDPISGHTALYWYRQSLGQGPEFLIYFQGTGAADDSGLPNDRFFAVRPEGSVSTLKIQRTERGDSAVYLCASSQEPGLPLREQFFGPGTRLTVL.

V and J are TRBV9 and TRBJ2-2, with 12 bases lining up with TRBD2. Trimming removed 3 bases from V and 5 bases from J; junction bases left unmatched: 5. Germline CDR1 is SGDLS and CDR2 is YYNGEE. The CDR3 extends over 16 amino acids. CDR3 DNA sequence: TGTGCCAGCAGCGGGCGACTAGCGGGAGCAACCGGGGAGCTGTTTTTT. Translating it yields CASSGRLAGATGELFF.

This clone was observed a handful of times. The sample has other DNA sequences that encode this CDR3 too. This rearrangement joins TRBV9 to TRBJ1-1; no reliable D call. Germline V lookup: CDR1 SGDLS, CDR2 YYNGEE. There are 14 residues in the CDR3. V lost 0 bases to trimming and J lost 0 bases, with 6 bases between them. CDR3 DNA sequence: TGTGCCAGCAGCGTAGTCGGGGTGAACACTGAAGCTTTCTTT. Residues: CASSVVGVNTEAFF.

The chain recombines TRBV2 with TRBJ2-2; D may be TRBD1 or TRBD2 (5 bases each). Germline V gives CDR1 SNHLY, CDR2 FYNNEI. CDR3 size: 14 residues. The germline V and J ends were trimmed by 7 bases and 6 bases, with 15 bases remaining between them. The CDR3 sequence is CASIPLGGAGELFF. CDR3 nucleotides: TGTGCCAGCATTCCCCTTGGGGGAGCCGGGGAGCTGTTTTTT.

DNA for the CDR3: TGTGCCAGCAGCCCACAGGGACAGGGGGTTTATACCATATATTTT. Translated, it gives CASSPQGQGVYTIYF. The J gene is TRBJ1-3, the V gene TRBV7-8; 11 bases match TRBD1. This CDR3 region has 15 residues. The germline V gene has CDR1 SGHVS and CDR2 FQNEAQ. Trimming cost V 5 bases and J 10 bases; bases outside gene matches: 10.

Worth noting for this clone: The sample has other DNA sequences that encode this CDR3 too. The V and J genes are TRBV7-2 and TRBJ2-7; 10 positions match TRBD2. Trimming cost V 1 base and J 3 bases; bases outside gene matches: 3. CDR1 and CDR2 (germline): SGHTA, FQGNSA. CDR3 length: 15 residues. The CDR3 loop reads CASSLVPSGSYEQYF. The CDR3 DNA is TGTGCCAGCAGCTTAGTCCCTAGCGGGAGCTACGAGCAGTACTTC.

V and J are TRBV5-4 and TRBJ1-1, with 9 bases that match TRBD1. Per germline, CDR1 SGHNT and CDR2 YYREEE (reference sequence). The trim removed 0 bases at V and 2 bases at J, leaving 8 bases unmatched. The CDR3 consists of 17 residues. The CDR3 protein is CASSLAGQGSFNTEAFF. The CDR3 DNA follows: TGTGCCAGCAGCTTGGCCGGACAGGGGAGTTTTAACACTGAAGCTTTCTTT. The full variable domain, completed using reference TRBV5-4 and TRBJ1-1, is ETGVTQSPTHLIKTRGQQVTLRCSSQSGHNTVSWYQQALGQGPQFIFQYYREEENGRGNFPPRFSGLQFPNYSSELNVNALELDDSALYLCASSLAGQGSFNTEAFFGQGTRLTVV.

The gene calls are TRBV18 and TRBJ1-4; 9 nucleotides agree with TRBD1. CDR1 is KGHSH and CDR2 is LQKENI in the germline V gene. The CDR3 totals 15 residues. J was trimmed by 6 bases and V by 4 bases; bases with no gene match: 6. In nucleotides, the CDR3 is TGTGCCAGCTCACACTGGGACAGGGATGATGAAAAACTGTTTTTT. Its protein is CASSHWDRDDEKLFF.

The CDR3 DNA reads as TGTGCCAGCAGCTTAGCCTTAGGGCGGAACAATGAGCAGTTCTTC. As protein: CASSLALGRNNEQFF. This chain joins TRBV11-2 and TRBJ2-1, with D unclear. This CDR3 is built from 15 residues. Germline CDR1 reads SGHAT; CDR2 reads FQNNGV. Trimming took 1 base from V and 5 from J, leaving 12 bases between them. Using reference TRBV11-2 and TRBJ2-1 for the parts outside the CDR3, the full variable domain is EAGVAQSPRYKIIEKRQSVAFWCNPISGHATLYWYQQILGQGPKLLIQFQNNGVVDDSQLPKDRFSAERLKGVDSTLKIQPAKLEDSAVYLCASSLALGRNNEQFFGPGTRLTVL.

The chain couples TRBV7-2 to TRBJ2-3; D uncertain. Germline-derived CDR1 and CDR2 are SGHTA and FQGNSA. CDR3 length: 13 residues. The V gene lost 1 base and the J gene lost 6 bases, with 8 bases spanning the gap. The CDR3 sequence: CASSLVQADTQYF. The CDR3 nucleotides read TGTGCCAGCAGCTTAGTCCAGGCCGATACGCAGTATTTT.

This clone occurred once. This specimen includes other DNA sequences encoding the same CDR3. The rearrangement uses TRBV7-2 and TRBJ1-1; unclear D gene. Trimming removed 2 bases at V and 1 base at J, with 5 bases between. Germline-derived CDR1 and CDR2 are SGHTA and FQGNSA. CDR3 length: 13 amino acids. The CDR3: CASSLRWNTEAFF. Here the CDR3 DNA reads TGTGCCAGCAGCTTACGTTGGAACACTGAAGCTTTCTTT.